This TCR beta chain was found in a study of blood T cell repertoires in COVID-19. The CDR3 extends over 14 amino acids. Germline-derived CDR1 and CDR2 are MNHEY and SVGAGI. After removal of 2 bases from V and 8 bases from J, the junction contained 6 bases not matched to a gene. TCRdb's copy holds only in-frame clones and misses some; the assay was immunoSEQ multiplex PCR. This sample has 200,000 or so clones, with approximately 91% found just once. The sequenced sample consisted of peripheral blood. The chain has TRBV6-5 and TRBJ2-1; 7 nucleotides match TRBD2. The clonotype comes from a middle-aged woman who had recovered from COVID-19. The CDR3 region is CASSYAGVADEQFF. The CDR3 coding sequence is TGTGCCAGCAGTTACGCGGGAGTAGCTGATGAGCAGTTCTTC.